This TCR beta chain was profiled in a study of blood T cell repertoires in COVID-19. Study summary: Material from acute and convalescent COVID-19 was sourced from the United States, Italy and Spain. In each case, the material was cDNA or gDNA derived from T cells, B-cell-depleted T cells, or PBMCs.

Original analysis: Scientists estimated how many nucleated cells there were by amplifying reference gene primers. Sequencing was performed with immunoSEQ multiplex PCR; in TCRdb, only in-frame clones are kept and a portion is missing. V and J calls and clone size are given by that table; D and trimming were obtained from the DNA. The sample has 110,000 to 150,000 clones, about 90% seen once. This clone has just a few counts. The receptor was derived from a woman aged 50 to 60 with acute or convalescent COVID-19. The sequenced material came from peripheral blood.

CDR3 nucleotides: TGTGCCACCTCCCTTCCAGGGTATTCACCCCTCCACTTT. Amino acid sequence: CATSLPGYSPLHF. The rearrangement links TRBV6-5 to TRBJ1-6; a possible D gene is TRBD1 (5 bases). This CDR3 comprises 13 residues. Germline V gene sequence: CDR1 MNHEY, CDR2 SVGAGI. Trimming cost V 10 bases and J 8 bases, with 15 bases left between them.